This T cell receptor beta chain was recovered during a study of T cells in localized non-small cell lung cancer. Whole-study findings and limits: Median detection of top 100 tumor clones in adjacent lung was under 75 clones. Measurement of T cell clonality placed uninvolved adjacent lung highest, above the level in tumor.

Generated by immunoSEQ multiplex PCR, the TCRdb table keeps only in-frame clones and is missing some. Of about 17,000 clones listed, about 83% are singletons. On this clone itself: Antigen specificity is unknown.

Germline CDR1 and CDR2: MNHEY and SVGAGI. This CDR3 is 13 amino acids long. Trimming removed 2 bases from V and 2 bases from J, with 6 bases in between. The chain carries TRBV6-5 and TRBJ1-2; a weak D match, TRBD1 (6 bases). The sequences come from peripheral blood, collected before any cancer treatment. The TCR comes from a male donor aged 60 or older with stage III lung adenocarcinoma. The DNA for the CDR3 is TGTGCCAGCAGTTACGACAGGAACTATGGCTACACCTTC. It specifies CASSYDRNYGYTF.